A single sample gave rise to the 27 T cell receptor beta chains below, sequenced in a study of blood T cell repertoires in COVID-19. Assay used: immunoSEQ multiplex PCR; TCRdb lists only in-frame clones, some missing. This sample has 150,000 to 200,000 clones, with around 82% found just once. The sequenced material came from peripheral blood. Source of these receptors: a woman aged 80 or over with acute or convalescent COVID-19.

This rearrangement joins TRBV9 to TRBJ2-1; tentatively, D is TRBD2 (5 bases). This CDR3 contains 18 residues. The V end was cut by 0 bases, the J end by 2 bases, with 18 bases between. CDR1 and CDR2 from the germline V gene are SGDLS and YYNGEE. DNA for the CDR3: TGTGCCAGCAGCGTAGATCCCTGGGTAGCGAACACCTACAATGAGCAGTTCTTC. Translation: CASSVDPWVANTYNEQFF.

The gene calls are TRBV6-5 and TRBJ1-2; perhaps TRBD1 as D (5 bases). This CDR3 region has 15 residues. Per the germline V gene, CDR1 is MNHEY and CDR2 is SVGAGI. The ends were cut back, 6 bases at V and 1 base at J, with 15 bases in the middle. The CDR3 sequence is CASREGLTDNYGYTF. CDR3 coding DNA: TGTGCCAGCAGGGAGGGACTGACAGATAACTATGGCTACACCTTC.

The chain joins TRBV19 to TRBJ1-1; weak D call: TRBD1 (5 bases). Looked up from germline, CDR1 is LNHDA and CDR2 is SQIVND (reference sequence). V shed 2 bases and J shed 5 bases, with 12 bases lying between them. The CDR3 has 14 residues. The CDR3, as DNA: TGTGCCAGTAGTATAACGGGGGGGAGGACTGAAGCTTTCTTT. This translates into CASSITGGRTEAFF.

This chain uses TRBV12-3 or TRBV12-4 with TRBJ1-2, with D unresolved. This CDR3 spans 13 amino acids. Trimming left V 3 bases short and J 5 bases short, with 10 bases between. In DNA, the CDR3 is TGTGCCAGCAGTTTTCAGGCAGCATATGGCTACACCTTC. Translation: CASSFQAAYGYTF.

With respect to this clone: As the CDR3 is not closed by the conserved phenylalanine or tryptophan, this likely results from a read error. The limits of the CDR3 on the DNA are not certain, so only TCRdb's listed CDR3 is given. This chain connects TRBV4-1 to TRBJ2-3; the listed D gene, TRBD2, was not tested against the DNA. The V gene's germline CDR1 is MGHRA and CDR2 YSYEKL. The CDR3 contains 8 residues when both ends are counted. The CDR3: CAGILPGR.

This clone has just one count. The chain employs TRBV29-1 and TRBJ1-3; 8 bases line up with TRBD1. The CDR3 is made up of 11 amino acids. The V and J ends lost 7 bases and 11 bases, in that order; junction bases with no gene match: 7. Germline V gives CDR1 SQVTM, CDR2 ANQGSEA. The CDR3 DNA sequence: TGCAGCGGTGGACAGGGAGCCGCCATATATTTT. The encoded protein is CSGGQGAAIYF. The whole variable domain, remainder taken from reference TRBV29-1 and TRBJ1-3, is SAVISQKPSRDICQRGTSLTIQCQVDSQVTMMFWYRQQPGQSLTLIATANQGSEATYESGFVIDKFPISRPNLTFSTLTVSNMSPEDSSIYLCSGGQGAAIYFGEGSWLTVV.

The V and J genes are TRBV6-5 and TRBJ2-1, with TRBD2 matching over 7 bases. V was clipped by 2 bases and J by 13 bases; unmatched bases: 5. Germline values: CDR1 MNHEY, CDR2 SVGAGI. This CDR3 comprises 12 residues. CDR3 in DNA: TGTGCCAGCAGTTACGGGACGGGGGGTCAGTTCTTC. It codes for CASSYGTGGQFF.

The chain carries TRBV11-2 and TRBJ2-5; D is ambiguous. CDR3 size: 17 residues. Germline CDR1 is SGHAT and CDR2 is FQNNGV. V lost 1 base and J lost 2, with 17 bases in between. CDR3 residues: CASSLAHRPARQETQYF. The DNA for the CDR3 is TGTGCCAGCAGCTTAGCCCACAGACCGGCCAGACAAGAGACCCAGTACTTC.

CDR3 coding DNA: TGTGCCAGCAGCCCCCGAACAGGAGAGGTGGGAAATACGCAGTATTTT. Protein sequence: CASSPRTGEVGNTQYF. The chain joins TRBV11-3 to TRBJ2-3, with a tentative D call TRBD1 (5 bases). Trimming shortened V by 5 bases and J by 7 bases, and 22 bases separated the two germline ends. This CDR3 comprises 16 residues. Germline CDR1 is SGHNT and CDR2 is YENEEA.

The V and J genes are TRBV9 and TRBJ1-2; TRBD1 is a possible D gene (5 bases). Germline lookup yields CDR1 SGDLS and CDR2 YYNGEE. V lost 2 bases and J 5 bases, leaving 16 bases between the germline ends. The CDR3 spans 15 residues. The CDR3 spells CASSVSLGTQYGYTF. The CDR3 nucleotides read TGTGCCAGCAGCGTGTCCCTTGGGACTCAGTATGGCTACACCTTC.

This clone was recorded once. The gene calls are TRBV7-2 and TRBJ2-2; TRBD1 is a possible D gene (6 bases). Germline lookup yields CDR1 SGHTA and CDR2 FQGNSA. This CDR3 has 15 residues. V dropped 3 bases and J dropped 2 bases, with 10 bases sitting between them. CDR3 coding DNA: TGTGCCAGCAGCTTTAGGACAGTTAACACCGGGGAGCTGTTTTTT. Protein: CASSFRTVNTGELFF.

The chain is built from TRBV24-1 and TRBJ2-5; 9 positions match TRBD1. The germline V gene has CDR1 KGHDR and CDR2 SFDVKD. V shed 6 bases, J shed 5 bases, and the junction held 6 bases outside the gene matches. The CDR3 sequence is 14 residues long. In DNA, the CDR3 is TGTGCCACCAGTCTTACAGGGGGCGGCGAGACCCAGTACTTC. This translates into CATSLTGGGETQYF.

This clone was observed a handful of times. V and J are TRBV11-2 and TRBJ1-5; 8 nucleotides align to TRBD1. Unmatched junction bases numbered 8, after V lost 5 bases and J lost 8 bases. CDR1 is SGHAT and CDR2 is FQNNGV in the germline V gene. The CDR3 has 14 amino acids. CDR3 sequence (DNA): TGTGCCAGCAGCCCTGGGACAGGCGGGGAGCCCCAGCATTTT. Translation: CASSPGTGGEPQHF.

V is TRBV3-1 (or the pseudogene TRBV3-2) and J is TRBJ1-6; the D gene is possibly TRBD1 (5 bases). The V end lost 6 bases, the J end lost 4 bases, and 10 bases lay between the germline ends. CDR3 size: 14 residues. Germline lookup yields CDR1 LGHDT and CDR2 YNNKEL (reference sequence). As DNA, the CDR3 is TGTGCCAGCAGGGGAGGGGCGTATAATTCACCCCTCCACTTT. Translation gives CASRGGAYNSPLHF.

The J gene is TRBJ2-7, the V gene TRBV6-5; D possibly corresponds to TRBD1 (6 bases). Trimming removed 8 bases from V and 5 bases from J, with 10 bases in between. Germline loops: CDR1 MNHEY, CDR2 SVGAGI. The CDR3 runs 11 residues. CDR3 sequence: CASRQAHEQYF. The DNA for the CDR3 is TGTGCCAGCCGACAGGCCCACGAGCAGTACTTC.

The chain has TRBV6-5 and TRBJ1-6, with D perhaps TRBD1 (5 bases). CDR1 and CDR2 (germline): MNHEY, SVGAGI. The V gene lost 6 bases and the J gene lost 17 bases, with 20 bases spanning the gap. The CDR3 contains 13 residues. CDR3 residues: CASREGFLGRVHF. CDR3 DNA: TGTGCCAGCAGGGAGGGATTCCTGGGGCGAGTCCACTTT.

The J gene is TRBJ2-7, the V gene TRBV6-1, with 8 nucleotides matching TRBD2. Trimming at V came to 5 bases and at J to 3 bases, leaving 6 bases not matched to a gene. In germline, CDR1 is MNHNS, CDR2 SASEGT. This CDR3 is built from 14 residues. The DNA of the CDR3 is TGTGCCAGCAGTTATCGGACTAGCAACTACGAGCAGTACTTC. It yields the protein CASSYRTSNYEQYF.

The rearrangement links TRBV12-3 or TRBV12-4 to TRBJ1-1; a possible D gene is TRBD1 (5 bases). The V end lost 7 bases, the J end lost 6 bases, and 15 bases lay between the germline ends. The CDR3 has 13 residues. CDR3 sequence: CASTAGPYAEAFF. The CDR3 bases are TGTGCCAGCACCGCGGGGCCTTACGCTGAAGCTTTCTTT.

V gene TRBV9 combines with J gene TRBJ2-5; D might be TRBD1 (6 bases). The CDR3 is 16 residues long. In germline, CDR1 is SGDLS, CDR2 YYNGEE. V dropped 0 bases and J dropped 4 bases, with 16 bases sitting between them. The CDR3: CASSVAQGRGRETQYF. DNA of the CDR3: TGTGCCAGCAGCGTAGCCCAAGGCAGGGGCCGAGAGACCCAGTACTTC.

The chain employs TRBV30 and TRBJ2-3, with 13 bases that match TRBD2. Per the germline V gene, CDR1 is GTSNPN and CDR2 is SVGIG (reference sequence). With 0 bases clipped from V and 1 base from J, the junction kept 1 base outside the gene matches. The CDR3 loop spans 16 amino acids. In DNA, the CDR3 is TGTGCCTGGAGTGTAGGACTAGCGGGAGGCACAGATACGCAGTATTTT. Residues: CAWSVGLAGGTDTQYF.

The rearrangement links TRBV10-3 to TRBJ2-5; D is ambiguous. V was trimmed by 4 bases and J by 1 base, leaving 7 bases between them. CDR3 length: 13 amino acids. Looked up from germline, CDR1 is ENHRY and CDR2 is SYGVKD. The CDR3 sequence is CAISGVFQETQYF. The CDR3 nucleotides read TGTGCCATCAGTGGAGTGTTCCAAGAGACCCAGTACTTC.

The chain joins TRBV3-1 (or the pseudogene TRBV3-2) to TRBJ2-1, with TRBD2 matching 8 bases. Trimming took 2 bases from V and 8 from J; bases not matched to a gene: 11. This CDR3 comprises 16 residues. Germline lookup yields CDR1 LGHDT and CDR2 YNNKEL (reference sequence). The DNA for the CDR3 is TGTGCCAGCAGCCAACAAAGTCCTTCCGGGGGGGATGAGCAGTTCTTC. Protein product: CASSQQSPSGGDEQFF.

The rearrangement uses TRBV6-5 and TRBJ1-2, with a tentative D call TRBD1 (5 bases). The germline V gene encodes CDR1 MNHEY and CDR2 SVGAGI. The CDR3 length is 12 residues. Trimming cost V 8 bases and J 4 bases, with 11 bases left between them. CDR3 in DNA: TGTGCCAGCGGAAGTCAGGGCTATGGCTACACCTTC. This sequence encodes CASGSQGYGYTF.

The chain joins TRBV7-9 to TRBJ2-5; TRBD2 aligns across 10 bases. Per germline, CDR1 SEHNR and CDR2 FQNEAQ (reference sequence). This CDR3 has 14 amino acids. V was clipped by 3 bases and J by 5 bases; unmatched bases: 3. The CDR3 region is CASSLSGRAETQYF. Written as DNA, the CDR3 is TGTGCCAGCAGCTTGAGCGGGAGGGCCGAGACCCAGTACTTC.

This clone was observed a handful of times. The V call is TRBV2, the J call TRBJ1-4; the D gene is possibly TRBD1 (6 bases). Germline V gene lookup returns CDR1 SNHLY and CDR2 FYNNEI. V was cut by 0 bases and J by 13 bases, with 18 bases left in between. This CDR3 has 15 residues. DNA of the CDR3: TGTGCCAGCAGTGAAGCACCGGGCAGGGGATACGGACTGTTTTTT. Residues: CASSEAPGRGYGLFF.

The V gene is TRBV29-1, the J gene TRBJ1-1; D unresolved. The germline V and J ends were trimmed by 3 bases and 11 bases, with 13 bases remaining between them. Looked up from germline, CDR1 is SQVTM and CDR2 is ANQGSEA. The CDR3 has 11 residues. CDR3 in DNA: TGCAGCGTTGAGGCGGCTGTTGGGGCTTTCTTT. Translated: CSVEAAVGAFF.

The V and J genes are TRBV7-2 and TRBJ2-1; 11 bases are shared with TRBD2. In germline, CDR1 is SGHTA, CDR2 FQGNSA. This CDR3 has 18 residues. After removal of 2 bases from V and 4 bases from J, the junction contained 10 bases not matched to a gene. The CDR3 loop reads CASSLYGSGGASYNEQFF. CDR3 sequence (DNA): TGTGCCAGCAGCTTATACGGTAGCGGGGGGGCCTCGTACAATGAGCAGTTCTTC.